The clone carrying this T cell receptor (beta chain) is a singleton in its sample. What it binds is unknown. One end of the junction does not line up with germline, which may come from a read error. This sample was taken from a study of blood T cells in healthy people across ages. Primed by a sample-barcoded 5' primer and a J-beta primer mix, a second PCR proceeded for about 6 to 11 cycles. A template-switch adaptor that had 12 random nucleotides put a tag on each cDNA molecule. TCRdb reanalysed the 5' RACE reads using MiXCR and keeps one entry per CDR3 protein. This sample has about 1.5 million distinct CDR3 sequences, with roughly 40% found just once. Findings of the study overall: Unsorted PBMCs prevented conclusive naive versus antigen-experienced comparison. Older individuals had lower TCR beta diversity per million T cells (the decline was roughly linear).

The CDR3 covers 14 residues. From germline, CDR1 is DFQATT and CDR2 SNEGSKA (reference sequence). Every sample gave at least 5 micrograms of total RNA when it was extracted. This chain connects TRBV20-1 to TRBJ2-7; no clear D gene. Material for sequencing was blood. The receptor's source is a woman aged 18-29 years in good health. CDR3 residues: CSVTQTKSSCEQYF. CDR3 DNA sequence: TGCAGTGTAACGCAGACAAAGAGCTCCTGCGAGCAGTACTTC.